One and the same sample provided the 15 T cell receptor beta chains below, sequenced in a study of blood T cells in healthy people across ages. Sample-barcoded 5' priming and a J-beta primer mix drove a second PCR of roughly 7 to 11 cycles. TCRdb itself ran the 5' RACE reads through MiXCR, one entry per CDR3 protein. The table records 1.8 million or so distinct CDR3 sequences, roughly 43% of them present only once. The specimen was blood. These receptors were collected from a human donor in good health.

This clonotype occurred a few times. The chain employs TRBV28 and TRBJ1-5; D is unresolved. CDR1 is MDHEN and CDR2 is SYDVKM in the germline V gene. Deletions cut 5 bases from V and 3 bases from J, with 14 bases between. The CDR3 has 15 residues. DNA for the CDR3: TGTGCCAGCAGTCCTTGGACGGTCCCCAATCAGCCCCAGCATTTT. It yields the protein CASSPWTVPNQPQHF.

This chain joins TRBV6-5 and TRBJ1-1; D gene unclear. This CDR3 spans 13 amino acids. Germline V gene data show CDR1 as MNHEY and CDR2 as SVGAGI. Trimming stripped 7 bases from V and 8 bases from J, with 17 bases between. CDR3 coding DNA: TGTGCCAGCAAGGCGGGCCAGACCTTGGAAGCTTTCTTT. Amino acid sequence: CASKAGQTLEAFF.

The chain combines TRBV30 with TRBJ2-7, with D possibly matching TRBD2 (5 bases). The DNA end lines up better with TRBJ2-5; the J call may be wrong. This CDR3 is built from 11 residues. Germline CDR1 GTSNPN, CDR2 SVGIG (reference sequence). The CDR3 region is CALGSFGTQYF. The CDR3 DNA is TGTGCCCTTGGGAGCTTTGGGACCCAGTACTTC.

On this clonotype itself: A read error may produce the germline difference seen at one junction end. The J gene is TRBJ2-7, the V gene TRBV6-6, with D tentatively TRBD1 (5 bases). From germline, CDR1 is MNHNY and CDR2 SVGAGI (reference sequence). There are 12 residues in the CDR3. CDR3 region: CASSLGVHERYF. In nucleotides, the CDR3 is TGTGCCAGCAGTTTAGGGGTCCACGAGCGGTACTTC.

The chain combines TRBV7-2 with TRBJ1-2, with D tentatively TRBD1 (5 bases). The CDR3 runs to 13 residues. V was clipped by 9 bases and J by 2 bases, with 13 bases between them. Germline CDR1 SGHTA, CDR2 FQGNSA. CDR3 nucleotides: TGTGCCAGGGGGTCCAGGGAGAACTATGGCTACACCTTC. It specifies CARGSRENYGYTF.

The chain uses TRBV27 and TRBJ2-2; a possible D gene is TRBD1 (8 bases). Germline assignment: CDR1 MNHEY and CDR2 SMNVEV (reference sequence). V lost 8 bases and J lost 5, with 18 bases in between. The CDR3 consists of 15 residues. The CDR3 loop reads CASSEDREGTGELFF. CDR3 DNA: TGTGCCAGCTCTGAGGACAGGGAGGGGACCGGGGAGCTGTTTTTT.

This clonotype was picked up a small number of times. This CDR3 reads CASSPQINSGGYFTDTQYF. Written as DNA, the CDR3 is TGTGCCAGCAGCCCTCAGATAAATAGCGGGGGGTATTTCACAGATACGCAGTATTTT. J is TRBJ2-3 and V is TRBV7-2; 10 bases line up with TRBD2. Trimming at V came to 5 bases and at J to 2 bases, leaving 16 bases not matched to a gene. Germline CDR1 SGHTA, CDR2 FQGNSA. The CDR3 totals 19 residues. The complete variable domain, with remaining parts taken from reference TRBV7-2 and TRBJ2-3, reads GAGVSQSPSNKVTEKGKDVELRCDPISGHTALYWYRQSLGQGLEFLIYFQGNSAPDKSGLPSDRFSAERTGGSVSTLTIQRTQQEDSAVYLCASSPQINSGGYFTDTQYFGPGTRLTVL.

The chain uses TRBV20-1 and TRBJ2-5, with D possibly TRBD2 on 5 matching bases. From germline, CDR1 is DFQATT and CDR2 SNEGSKA (reference sequence). This CDR3 spans 12 amino acids. V lost 5 bases, J lost 4 bases, and 11 bases lay in between. Here the CDR3 reads CSAGRGLETQYF. For the CDR3, the DNA is TGCAGTGCTGGTCGGGGTCTAGAGACCCAGTACTTC.

Concerning this clonotype itself: One junction end disagrees with the germline gene, perhaps due to a read error. This chain joins TRBV20-1 and TRBJ1-6; unclear D gene. Germline V gives CDR1 DFQATT, CDR2 SNEGSKA (reference sequence). CDR3 length: 15 residues. CDR3: CSARGWSSYNSPRHF. The CDR3 DNA sequence: TGCAGTGCTAGAGGGTGGAGCTCCTATAATTCGCCCCGCCACTTT.

The chain links TRBV6-6 to TRBJ2-7; 8 nucleotides align to TRBD1. The CDR3 totals 17 residues. V was pared by 2 bases and J by 3 bases, with 12 bases of the junction left unmatched. Germline-derived CDR1 and CDR2 are MNHNY and SVGAGI (reference sequence). This CDR3 is CASSYPPYDDRGYEQYF. The CDR3, as DNA: TGTGCCAGCAGTTACCCCCCCTATGATGACAGGGGCTACGAGCAGTACTTC.

The rearrangement links TRBV20-1 to TRBJ2-3; TRBD1 matches at 7 bases. CDR3 length: 15 residues. Germline V lookup: CDR1 DFQATT, CDR2 SNEGSKA (reference sequence). Trimming cost V 6 bases and J 2 bases; bases outside gene matches: 11. This CDR3 reads CSASRDSFNTDTQYF. In nucleotides, the CDR3 is TGCAGTGCAAGCCGGGACAGCTTTAACACAGATACGCAGTATTTT.

This clonotype turned up a few times. The CDR3 loop reads CASTSPNLGYNEQFF. The CDR3, as DNA: TGTGCCAGCACATCTCCGAATTTAGGCTACAATGAGCAGTTCTTC. V is TRBV7-2 and J is TRBJ2-1; D remains ambiguous. Germline CDR1 and CDR2: SGHTA and FQGNSA. CDR3 length: 15 amino acids. The V and J ends lost 7 bases and 3 bases respectively, with 16 bases between them.

The genes are TRBV7-2 and TRBJ2-5; TRBD2 aligns across 11 bases. The CDR3 sequence is 20 residues long. The V segment lost 2 bases and the J segment 2 bases; nucleotides outside the gene matches: 16. CDR1 is SGHTA, CDR2 FQGNSA, per germline. As DNA, the CDR3 is TGTGCCAGCAGCTTATGGCCGGTTTTCGAAATAGCGGGGGGGCAAGAGACCCAGTACTTC. Translated, it gives CASSLWPVFEIAGGQETQYF.

V usage is TRBV5-6 and J usage is TRBJ1-2, with D possibly TRBD1 on 5 matching bases. Per germline, CDR1 SGHDT and CDR2 YYEEEE. The CDR3 is 13 amino acids. Trimming removed 5 bases at V and 4 bases at J, with 12 bases between. The CDR3 sequence is CASRFQGVYGYTF. CDR3 DNA: TGTGCCAGCAGGTTTCAGGGCGTCTATGGCTACACCTTC.

The rearrangement joins TRBV20-1 to TRBJ1-1, with 9 positions matching TRBD1. The junction had 8 bases not matched to a gene; V was cut back by 5 bases and J by 1 base. CDR1 DFQATT and CDR2 SNEGSKA come from the germline V gene (reference sequence). The length of the CDR3 is 15 residues. CDR3 loop: CSAGGGTGTNTEAFF. CDR3 nucleotides: TGCAGTGCTGGAGGGGGGACAGGGACGAACACTGAAGCTTTCTTT.